What follows is one T cell receptor (beta chain) and its context. Its antigen is currently unknown. Ipilimumab-mediated CTLA-4 blockade plus focal radiation was given to patients having chemo-refractory metastatic non-small-cell lung cancer. Libraries were prepared by immunoSEQ multiplex PCR; TCRdb keeps only in-frame clonotypes and omits some of them. The profile shows about 40,000 clones, roughly 79% of them singletons. This record comes from a study of radiotherapy plus CTLA-4 blockade in lung cancer. This CDR3 contains 16 residues. Germline CDR1 SGHVS, CDR2 FNYEAQ. V was clipped by 7 bases and J by 3 bases, with 19 bases between them. Findings and limits, study-wide: Reports identified early blood T cell clone dynamics, with interferon-beta, as the best response predictor. Among blood TCR repertoires after radiotherapy plus ipilimumab, tumor-derived clones expanded.

The V gene is TRBV7-6, the J gene TRBJ1-3; D is uncertain. The source of this sequence is a human donor with non-small cell lung cancer that progressed on radiotherapy plus ipilimumab. This specimen consisted of peripheral blood, obtained from a patient treated with radiotherapy plus ipilimumab. The CDR3, as DNA: TGTGCCAGCACCTCTGCTCAGTTTAACCTTGGAAACACCATATATTTT. Protein: CASTSAQFNLGNTIYF.